The sequence of this T cell receptor (beta chain) was determined in a study of T cell responses to AZD1222 COVID-19 vaccine. About this clone itself: Antigen: not known.

This CDR3 has 14 amino acids. Germline-derived CDR1 and CDR2 are LNHDA and SQIVND (reference sequence). Trimming took 5 bases from V and 2 from J, leaving 12 bases between them. Clones were sequenced by immunoSEQ multiplex PCR, and TCRdb holds only the in-frame ones, with some missing. The sample shows under 200,000 clones, about 92% of them seen only once. Findings of the study overall: Only a handful of AZD1222 recipients, roughly 6 in all, had baseline seropositivity. Mostly white British, mostly female donors; authors suggested clonal diversity may be underestimated. Researchers took repertoire samples only after the peak T cell response had come. Reportedly, nearly half the spike-specific TCRs target unmutated variant regions.

Here the sequenced sample was peripheral blood, taken on day 0 of MenACWY control vaccination. This clonotype was obtained from an adult in good health. J is TRBJ1-2 and V is TRBV19; D gene ambiguous. The CDR3 DNA follows: TGTGCCAGTAGTCCCGACGGCGGGAACTATGGCTACACCTTC. It is translated as CASSPDGGNYGYTF.